The present T cell receptor beta chain was sequenced within a study of blood T cell repertoires in COVID-19. The overall study: Acute and convalescent COVID-19 specimens originated in the United States, Italy and Spain. From T cells, B-cell-depleted T cells, or PBMCs came the material, which was cDNA or gDNA.

The V end lost 0 bases, the J end lost 7 bases, and 18 bases lay between the germline ends. The length of the CDR3 is 16 residues. CDR1 and CDR2 (germline): LGHNA, YSLEER. As originally analysed: It was from reference gene primer amplification that nucleated cell counts were estimated. Method: immunoSEQ multiplex PCR; TCRdb's copy keeps in-frame clones and lacks some. Clonal size and the V and J genes are those of that table, whereas D and trimming came from the DNA. The sample comprises 100,000 or so clones, approximately 79% of which are singletons, and about an eighth rests with the top ten. The rearrangement uses TRBV4-3 and TRBJ1-2, with D maybe TRBD1 (6 bases). The material sequenced was peripheral blood. This clonotype originated in a woman older than 75 with acute or convalescent COVID-19. CDR3 protein: CASSQDLRQVSGGYTF. In nucleotides, the CDR3 is TGCGCCAGCAGCCAAGACCTCAGACAGGTCTCTGGTGGCTACACCTTC.